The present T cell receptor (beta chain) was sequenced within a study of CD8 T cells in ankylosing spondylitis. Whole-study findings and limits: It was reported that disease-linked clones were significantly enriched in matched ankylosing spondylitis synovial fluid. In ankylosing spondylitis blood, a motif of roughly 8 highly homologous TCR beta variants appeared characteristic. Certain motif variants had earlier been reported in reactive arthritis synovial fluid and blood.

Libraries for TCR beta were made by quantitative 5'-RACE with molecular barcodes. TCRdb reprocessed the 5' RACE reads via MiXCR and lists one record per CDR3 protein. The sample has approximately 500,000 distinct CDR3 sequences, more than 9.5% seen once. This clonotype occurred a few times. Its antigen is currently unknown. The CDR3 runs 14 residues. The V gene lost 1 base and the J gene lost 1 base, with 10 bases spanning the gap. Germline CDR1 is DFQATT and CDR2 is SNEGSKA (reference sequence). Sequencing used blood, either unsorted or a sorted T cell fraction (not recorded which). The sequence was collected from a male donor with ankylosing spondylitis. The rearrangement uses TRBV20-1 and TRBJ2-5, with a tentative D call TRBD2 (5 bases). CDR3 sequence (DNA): TGCAGTGCTAGAGTTCCTAGCAGCCAAGAGACCCAGTACTTC. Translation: CSARVPSSQETQYF.